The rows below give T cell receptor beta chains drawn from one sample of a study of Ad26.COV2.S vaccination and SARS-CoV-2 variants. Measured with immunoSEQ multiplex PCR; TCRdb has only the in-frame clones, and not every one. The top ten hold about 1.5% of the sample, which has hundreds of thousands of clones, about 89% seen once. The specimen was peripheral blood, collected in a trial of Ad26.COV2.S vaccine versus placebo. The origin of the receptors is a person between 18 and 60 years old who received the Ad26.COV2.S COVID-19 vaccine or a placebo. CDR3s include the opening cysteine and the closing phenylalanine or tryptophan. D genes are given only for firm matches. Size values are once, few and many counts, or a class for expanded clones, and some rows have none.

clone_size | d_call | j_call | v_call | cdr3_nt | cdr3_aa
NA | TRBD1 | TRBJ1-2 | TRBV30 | TGTGCCTGGAGCCCTACTGAGATCAGGGGGCCTAAATATGGCTACACCTTC | CAWSPTEIRGPKYGYTF
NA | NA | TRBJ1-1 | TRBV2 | TGTGCCAGCAGAGCGACCTGGCGGACTGAAGCTTTCTTT | CASRATWRTEAFF
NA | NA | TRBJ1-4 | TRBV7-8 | TGTGCCAGCAGCCCTGGTACAACTAATGAAAAACTGTTTTTT | CASSPGTTNEKLFF
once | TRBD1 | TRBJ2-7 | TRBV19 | TGTGCCAGTAGTATAGAACCCCGACAGGGTACAACCTACGAGCAGTACTTC | CASSIEPRQGTTYEQYF
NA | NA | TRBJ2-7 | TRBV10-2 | TGCGCCAGCAGGCCTCTATCCGGGGGCTCCTACGAGCAGTACTTC | CASRPLSGGSYEQYF
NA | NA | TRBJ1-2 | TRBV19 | TGTGCCAGTAGTATGGGGACGGCATATGGCTACACCTTC | CASSMGTAYGYTF
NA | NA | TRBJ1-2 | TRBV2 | TGTGCCAGCAGCTCATCAGGAGTTCAGTATGGCTACACCTTC | CASSSSGVQYGYTF
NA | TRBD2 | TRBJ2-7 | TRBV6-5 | TGTGCCAGCAACCCTAGCGGGAGGAGAAGCGAGCAGTACTTC | CASNPSGRRSEQYF
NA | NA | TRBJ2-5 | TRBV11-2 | TGTGCCAGCAGCTTAGTATCAGAGACCCAGTACTTC | CASSLVSETQYF
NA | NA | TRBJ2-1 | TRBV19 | TGTGCCAGTAGTAGGTGGGCGGGGCCCTCCAATGAGCAGTTCTTC | CASSRWAGPSNEQFF
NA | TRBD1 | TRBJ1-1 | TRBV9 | TGTGCCAGCAGCGAGGGACAGGTGAACACTGAAGCTTTCTTT | CASSEGQVNTEAFF
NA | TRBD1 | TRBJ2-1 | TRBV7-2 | TGTGCCAGCAGCACCCAGGACAGGGCGGTTGATGAGCAGTTCTTC | CASSTQDRAVDEQFF
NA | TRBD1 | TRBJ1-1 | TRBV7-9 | TGTGCCAGCAGCACGGCGACAGGGGGCAGGACTGAAGCTTTCTTT | CASSTATGGRTEAFF
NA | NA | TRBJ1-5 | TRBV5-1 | TGCGCCAGCAGCTTGGGGGGGCCAAACCAGCCCCAGCATTTT | CASSLGGPNQPQHF
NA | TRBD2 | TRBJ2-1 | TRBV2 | TGTGCCAGCAGTGCAACGGGACTAGCACCATACAATGAGCAGTTCTTC | CASSATGLAPYNEQFF
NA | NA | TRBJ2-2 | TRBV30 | TGTGCCTGGAACCCCAGAGGGAGAACTACCCCCATCCTAGGGCTGTTTTTT | CAWNPRGRTTPILGLFF
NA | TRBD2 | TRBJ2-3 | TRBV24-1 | TGTGCCACCAGTGGGACCGGGGGGACAGATACGCAGTATTTT | CATSGTGGTDTQYF
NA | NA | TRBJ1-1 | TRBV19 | TGTGCCAGTAGTATGAGGACCGGTATCACTGAAGCTTTCTTT | CASSMRTGITEAFF
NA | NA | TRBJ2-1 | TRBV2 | TGTGCCAGCAGTGAAATTGCTTACAATGAGCAGTTCTTC | CASSEIAYNEQFF
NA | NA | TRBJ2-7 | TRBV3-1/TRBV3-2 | TGTGCCAGCAGCCAGATGGGCTCCTACGAGCAGTACTTC | CASSQMGSYEQYF
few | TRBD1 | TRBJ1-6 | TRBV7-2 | TGTGCCGTAGGGGGCGCTCCCAATTCACCCCTCCACTTT | CAVGGAPNSPLHF
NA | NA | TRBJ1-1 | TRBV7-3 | TGTGCCAGCAGCTTATCCGGACTTAACACTGAAGCTTTCTTT | CASSLSGLNTEAFF
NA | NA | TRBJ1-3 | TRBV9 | TGTGCCAGCAGCCACACAGGGCCTGGAAACACCATATATTTT | CASSHTGPGNTIYF
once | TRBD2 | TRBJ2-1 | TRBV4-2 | TGTGCCAGCAGCCAAGATCGGACTAGCGGCAACAATGAGCAGTTCTTC | CASSQDRTSGNNEQFF
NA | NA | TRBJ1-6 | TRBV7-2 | TGTGCCAGCAGCTTAGGGGACACGGATAATTCACCCCTCCACTTT | CASSLGDTDNSPLHF
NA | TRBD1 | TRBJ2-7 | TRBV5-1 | TGCGCCAGCAGCTGGGGCCCGGGACAGGGGGTTTACGAGCAGTACTTC | CASSWGPGQGVYEQYF
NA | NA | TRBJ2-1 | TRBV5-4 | TGTGCCAGCAGCTTGGGAGGCACCGTCTACAATGAGCAGTTCTTC | CASSLGGTVYNEQFF
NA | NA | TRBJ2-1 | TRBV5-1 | TGCGCCAGCAGCTTGGCTGCTAGCCCCTACAATGAGCAGTTCTTC | CASSLAASPYNEQFF
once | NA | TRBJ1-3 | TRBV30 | TGTGCCTTCCGGGACAAGGGAGACACCATATATTTT | CAFRDKGDTIYF
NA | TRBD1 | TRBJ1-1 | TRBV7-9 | TGTGCCAGCAGACCGAGGACAGGACAGAACACTGAAGCTTTCTTT | CASRPRTGQNTEAFF
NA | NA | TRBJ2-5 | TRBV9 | TGTGCCAGCAGCTCGACGAGCACCGGGACCCAGTACTTC | CASSSTSTGTQYF
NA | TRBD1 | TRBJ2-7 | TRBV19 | TGTGCCAGTAGACAACCGGGACAGCCCTACGAGCAGTACTTC | CASRQPGQPYEQYF
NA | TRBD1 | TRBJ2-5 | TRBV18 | TGTGCCAGCTCACCGGACAGGGCGTTAGAGACCCAGTACTTC | CASSPDRALETQYF
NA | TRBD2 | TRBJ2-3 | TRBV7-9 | TGTGCCAGCAGCCGGGGGGGCGTGGCACAAGATACGCAGTATTTT | CASSRGGVAQDTQYF
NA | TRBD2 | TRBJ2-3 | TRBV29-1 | TGCAGCGCCGAGGGGCTAGCGGGGGCAGATACGCAGTATTTT | CSAEGLAGADTQYF
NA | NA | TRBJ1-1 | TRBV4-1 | TGCGCCAGCACCACCTCCGGGGGGCGTGTGAACACTGAAGCTTTCTTT | CASTTSGGRVNTEAFF
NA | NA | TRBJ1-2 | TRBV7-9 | TGTGCCAGCAGCTTAGTGCCGGGTGGAGACTATGGCTACACCTTC | CASSLVPGGDYGYTF
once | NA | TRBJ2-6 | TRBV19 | TGTGCCAGTAGTATGGGGGTCAGCAGCTCTGGGGCCAACGTCCTGACTTTC | CASSMGVSSSGANVLTF
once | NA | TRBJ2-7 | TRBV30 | TGTGCCTGGAGTGTACTACAGGGCTACGAGCAGTACTTC | CAWSVLQGYEQYF
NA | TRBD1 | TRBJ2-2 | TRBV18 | TGTGCCAGCTCGCCGGACAGGGCGAGGGAGCTGTTTTTT | CASSPDRARELFF
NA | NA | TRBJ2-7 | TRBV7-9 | TGTGCCAGCAGCTTACTGCTGCACGGGGCCCTAAGCACCTACGAGCAGTACTTC | CASSLLLHGALSTYEQYF
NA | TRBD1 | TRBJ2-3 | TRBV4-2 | TGTGCCAGCAGCCAAGATCAGACCGGGACAGGGTTGGCAGATACGCAGTATTTT | CASSQDQTGTGLADTQYF